This T cell receptor beta chain is from a study of human T cells and chemical hapten exposure. As for this clonotype: What it recognizes is unknown.

Time point denoted: healthy volunteer bleed at 2 weeks. The authors' total RNA extraction used unfractionated whole blood. Library construction involved attaching unique molecular identifiers to individual cDNA molecules, which allowed quantitative, reproducible TCR counting. Via MiXCR, TCRdb re-called the RACE reads, giving one row per CDR3 protein. The sample contains 100,000 to 150,000 distinct CDR3 sequences, more than 7.5% of which appear only once. Overall study results and limits: Sensitizing with DPC caused no change in TCRs above 1 in 1000 frequency.

Sequenced: whole blood. The receptor's source is a male donor in good health. Some clones in this sample may be carry-over from other donors' samples.

The CDR3 region is CASSYKRNTPTDTQYF. The CDR3 DNA reads TGTGCCAGCAGTTATAAGCGGAATACCCCAACAGATACGCAGTATTTT. The chain uses TRBV6-5 and TRBJ2-3; D is perhaps TRBD2 (5 bases). V gave up 3 bases and J gave up 3 bases, with 16 bases separating them. CDR1 is MNHEY and CDR2 is SVGAGI in the germline V gene. The CDR3 sequence is 16 residues long.